In its sample, the clone carrying this T cell receptor beta chain was seen many times. The data belong to a study of T cells in Graves' hyperthyroidism and ophthalmopathy. Whole-study context: Peripheral blood sampling occurred at initial diagnosis, before any treatment.

CDR1 is DFQATT and CDR2 is SNEGSKA in the germline V gene (reference sequence). The length of the CDR3 is 15 residues. V was pared by 5 bases and J by 0 bases, with 17 bases between. Amplification of TCR beta CDR3 regions used RNA as the template. Using the HTBI primer set, a first-round RT-PCR was run on the TCR CDR3. MiXCR was run by TCRdb on the multiplex PCR reads, yielding one entry per CDR3 protein. The sample has a few hundred thousand distinct CDR3 sequences, about 18% seen once. J is TRBJ2-7 and V is TRBV20-1; the D is unclear. This receptor was taken from a woman in her forties or fifties with Graves' hyperthyroidism. Sequences were obtained from blood. In nucleotides, the CDR3 is TGCAGTGCTGTGCGCCTGGCTGGAAGCTCCTACGAGCAGTACTTC. It codes for CSAVRLAGSSYEQYF.